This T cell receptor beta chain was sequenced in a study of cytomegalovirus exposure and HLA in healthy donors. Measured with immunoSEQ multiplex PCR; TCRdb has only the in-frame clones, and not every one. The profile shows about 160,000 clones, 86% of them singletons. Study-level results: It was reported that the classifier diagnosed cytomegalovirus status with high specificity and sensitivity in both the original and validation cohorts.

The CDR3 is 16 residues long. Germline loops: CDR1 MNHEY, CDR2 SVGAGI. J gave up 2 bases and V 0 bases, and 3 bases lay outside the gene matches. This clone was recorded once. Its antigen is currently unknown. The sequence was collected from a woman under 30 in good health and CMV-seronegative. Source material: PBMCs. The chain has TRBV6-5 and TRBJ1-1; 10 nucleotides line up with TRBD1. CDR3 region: CASSYSLTGGNTEAFF. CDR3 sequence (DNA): TGTGCCAGCAGTTACTCCCTGACAGGGGGCAACACTGAAGCTTTCTTT.